The clone carrying this T cell receptor (beta chain) was seen more than once but under ten times. Its antigen is unidentified. Trimming cost V 5 bases and J 3 bases; bases outside gene matches: 6. The CDR3 runs 15 residues. CDR1 is LNHDA, CDR2 SQIVND, per germline (reference sequence). This table comes from immunoSEQ multiplex PCR, and its TCRdb copy is limited to in-frame clones, with some not included. The data contain approximately 130,000 clones, over 85% of them singletons. This entry is derived from a study of T cell responses to AZD1222 COVID-19 vaccine. About the research overall: The analysis combined second doses at about 4 or about 12 weeks. Study-wide results and caveats: Spike-spanning, vaccine-associated CD4 TCRs were dominant at 160-218 and 743-854. Two AZD1222 doses significantly raised spike-specific TCR breadth and depth over controls. Without day 14 samples, only post-peak T cell repertoires were studied.

The clonotype comes from an adult in good health. The chain employs TRBV19 and TRBJ1-2, with 10 bases aligning to TRBD1. Sequences were derived from peripheral blood, sampled on day 0 of AZD1222 vaccination. The CDR3 coding sequence is TGTGCCAGTAGTTCCGAGACAGGGGGCGACTATGGCTACACCTTC. Translating gives CASSSETGGDYGYTF.